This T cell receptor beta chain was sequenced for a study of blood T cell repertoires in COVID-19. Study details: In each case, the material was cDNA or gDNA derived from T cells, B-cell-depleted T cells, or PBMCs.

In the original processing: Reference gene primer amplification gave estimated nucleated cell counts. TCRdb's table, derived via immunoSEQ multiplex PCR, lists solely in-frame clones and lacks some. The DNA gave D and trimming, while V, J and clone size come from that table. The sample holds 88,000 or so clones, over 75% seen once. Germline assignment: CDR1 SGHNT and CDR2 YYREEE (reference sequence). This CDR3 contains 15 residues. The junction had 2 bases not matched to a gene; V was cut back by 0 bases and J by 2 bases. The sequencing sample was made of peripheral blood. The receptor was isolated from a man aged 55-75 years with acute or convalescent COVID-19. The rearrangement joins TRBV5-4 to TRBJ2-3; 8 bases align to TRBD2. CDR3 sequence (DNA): TGTGCCAGCAGCTTGGGACTAGCGACCACAGATACGCAGTATTTT. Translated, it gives CASSLGLATTDTQYF.